The 32 T cell receptor beta chains below all came from one sample that was sequenced in a study of vaccination effects on CD4 cells after COVID-19. The data were produced by immunoSEQ multiplex PCR, yet TCRdb's version contains in-frame clones alone and is incomplete. The sample shows about 8,100 clones, 65% to 80% of them seen only once. No antigen has been assigned to these receptors. Within the ViraFEST assay, antigen-specific CD4+ T cells underwent expansion with viral peptide pools prior to sequencing. The authors isolated CD4+ T cells after nine to eleven days of culture. This specimen was CD4+ T cells from PBMCs cultured with HCoV-229E spike peptides, taken before COVID-19 vaccination. Receptors were obtained from a human donor who received a COVID-19 vaccine.

V and J are TRBV27 and TRBJ2-5; TRBD2 matches at 7 bases. The length of the CDR3 is 14 residues. In germline, CDR1 is MNHEY, CDR2 SMNVEV (reference sequence). V was clipped by 5 bases and J by 0 bases; unmatched bases: 3. The CDR3 loop reads CASSTGLHQETQYF. The CDR3 DNA sequence: TGTGCCAGCAGTACGGGACTACACCAAGAGACCCAGTACTTC.

The chain recombines TRBV19 with TRBJ1-1; maybe TRBD1 (5 bases). V lost 5 bases and J 2 bases, leaving 9 bases between the germline ends. The CDR3 consists of 13 residues. Germline V lookup: CDR1 LNHDA, CDR2 SQIVND (reference sequence). CDR3 amino acids: CASSSGLNTEAFF. CDR3 coding DNA: TGTGCCAGTAGTTCGGGGCTTAACACTGAAGCTTTCTTT. The variable domain in full, with the rest retrieved from reference TRBV19 and TRBJ1-1, is DGGITQSPKYLFRKEGQNVTLSCEQNLNHDAMYWYRQDPGQGLRLIYYSQIVNDFQKGDIAEGYSVSREKKESFPLTVTSAQKNPTAFYLCASSSGLNTEAFFGQGTRLTVV.

This clone was recorded only once. The chain carries TRBV7-8 and TRBJ1-2, with 8 bases aligning to TRBD1. The J segment lost 0 bases and the V segment lost 1 base, leaving 7 bases of the junction unmatched. The CDR3 has 17 residues. Germline V lookup: CDR1 SGHVS, CDR2 FQNEAQ. The DNA for the CDR3 is TGTGCCAGCAGCTTAGAACAGGGGGGATCAGCTAACTATGGCTACACCTTC. This codes for CASSLEQGGSANYGYTF.

The chain recombines TRBV19 with TRBJ2-7, with 8 positions matching TRBD1. This CDR3 has 14 amino acids. The V gene's germline CDR1 is LNHDA and CDR2 SQIVND (reference sequence). Trimming cost V 6 bases and J 0 bases; bases outside gene matches: 4. CDR3 in amino acids: CASSETGASYEQYF. DNA of the CDR3: TGTGCCAGTAGCGAGACAGGGGCCTCCTACGAGCAGTACTTC.

This clone was picked up a small number of times. The CDR3 sequence is CAWMGQANYGYTF. The CDR3 DNA follows: TGTGCCTGGATGGGGCAGGCTAACTATGGCTACACCTTC. The rearrangement joins TRBV30 to TRBJ1-2; the D gene is possibly TRBD1 (5 bases). V dropped 4 bases and J dropped 0 bases, with 9 bases sitting between them. CDR1 and CDR2 from the germline V gene are GTSNPN and SVGIG (reference sequence). The CDR3 is 13 residues long.

The gene calls are TRBV28 and TRBJ1-5; maybe TRBD1 (5 bases). Trimming left V 3 bases short and J 11 bases short, with 23 bases between. Per germline, CDR1 MDHEN and CDR2 SYDVKM. CDR3 length equals 16 residues. CDR3 coding DNA: TGTGCCAGCAGTTTTTGGAGGGGTGGTGGGTTGACAGCCCAGCATTTT. Amino acids: CASSFWRGGGLTAQHF.

The chain links TRBV6-5 to TRBJ2-3; the match to TRBD1 covers 8 bases. CDR1 is MNHEY, CDR2 SVGAGI, per germline. V trimming: 5 bases; J trimming: 3 bases; junction bases outside the gene matches: 1. CDR3 length equals 13 residues. CDR3 in DNA: TGTGCCAGCAGTCGACAGGGGACAGATACGCAGTATTTT. Translation: CASSRQGTDTQYF.

The chain uses TRBV7-5 and TRBJ2-7. TRBV7-5 is recorded as a pseudogene. The CDR3 covers 14 residues. CDR3 in amino acids: CVRSFATTPYEQYF. In nucleotides, the CDR3 is TGTGTCAGAAGCTTTGCCACCACCCCCTACGAGCAGTACTTC.

The rearrangement links TRBV5-1 to TRBJ2-7, with TRBD1 identical over 9 bases. Per the germline V gene, CDR1 is SGHRS and CDR2 is YFSETQ. J was trimmed by 4 bases and V by 4 bases; bases with no gene match: 6. The CDR3 runs to 14 residues. In DNA form, the CDR3 reads TGCGCCAGCAGCCAAGCGACAGGGGGATACGAGCAGTACTTC. The encoded protein is CASSQATGGYEQYF.

The chain links TRBV29-1 to TRBJ2-7, with a possible D match to TRBD1 (6 bases). This CDR3 region has 12 residues. V lost 7 bases and J 3 bases, leaving 13 bases between the germline ends. CDR1 SQVTM and CDR2 ANQGSEA come from the germline V gene. The CDR3 loop reads CSALTDSYEQYF. The CDR3 DNA reads as TGCAGCGCCCTGACGGACAGCTACGAGCAGTACTTC.

The chain joins TRBV7-9 to TRBJ1-1; unclear D gene. CDR1 is SEHNR, CDR2 FQNEAQ, per germline (reference sequence). There are 14 residues in the CDR3. The V end was cut by 2 bases, the J end by 1 base, with 8 bases between. The CDR3 nucleotides read TGTGCCAGCAGCTTAAGTGTGAGGAACACTGAAGCTTTCTTT. Translation gives CASSLSVRNTEAFF.

The V call is TRBV11-2, the J call TRBJ2-7; D ambiguous. The CDR3 covers 17 residues. Germline lookup yields CDR1 SGHAT and CDR2 FQNNGV. The V end lost 5 bases, the J end lost 0 bases, and 20 bases lay between the germline ends. CDR3 sequence reads: CASSPVRGGRSSYEQYF. As DNA, the CDR3 is TGTGCCAGCAGCCCAGTACGCGGTGGTAGGAGCTCCTACGAGCAGTACTTC.

V is TRBV5-1 and J is TRBJ1-4; 11 bases are shared with TRBD1. The length of the CDR3 is 15 residues. After removal of 5 bases from V and 3 bases from J, the junction contained 3 bases not matched to a gene. Germline CDR1 and CDR2: SGHRS and YFSETQ. The CDR3 reads CASSGQGASNEKLFF. The CDR3 DNA is TGCGCCAGCAGTGGACAGGGGGCGTCTAATGAAAAACTGTTTTTT. The full variable domain, its missing parts supplied by reference TRBV5-1 and TRBJ1-4, is KAGVTQTPRYLIKTRGQQVTLSCSPISGHRSVSWYQQTPGQGLQFLFEYFSETQRNKGNFPGRFSGRQFSNSRSEMNVSTLELGDSALYLCASSGQGASNEKLFFGSGTQLSVL.

The gene calls are TRBV7-9 and TRBJ1-1; no firm D call. Trimming left V 1 base short and J 1 base short, with 10 bases between. Germline loops: CDR1 SEHNR, CDR2 FQNEAQ (reference sequence). This CDR3 has 15 amino acids. CDR3 amino acids: CASSLDTVWNTEAFF. Written as DNA, the CDR3 is TGTGCCAGCAGCTTAGATACAGTCTGGAACACTGAAGCTTTCTTT.

This clone was seen more than once but under ten times. This chain joins TRBV3-1 (or the pseudogene TRBV3-2) and TRBJ2-3; D is uncertain. CDR3 size: 15 residues. Trimming left V 1 base short and J 4 bases short, with 12 bases between. Germline V gives CDR1 LGHDT, CDR2 YNNKEL (reference sequence). The CDR3 region has the DNA TGTGCCAGCAGCCAAGGAGTTAGGGTCTCAGATACGCAGTATTTT. It yields the protein CASSQGVRVSDTQYF.

The chain is built from TRBV11-3 and TRBJ2-5; 7 positions match TRBD1. Trimming cost V 3 bases and J 4 bases; bases outside gene matches: 5. The CDR3 is 14 residues long. In germline, CDR1 is SGHNT, CDR2 YENEEA. CDR3 in amino acids: CASSFNRGAETQYF. The DNA for the CDR3 is TGTGCCAGCAGCTTTAACAGGGGTGCAGAGACCCAGTACTTC.

The rearrangement joins TRBV19 to TRBJ1-1, with D hard to call. This CDR3 is 13 amino acids long. Per germline, CDR1 LNHDA and CDR2 SQIVND (reference sequence). Between the trimmed V and J ends, which lost 5 bases and 4 bases, there was a span of 11 bases. DNA for the CDR3: TGTGCCAGTAGTTTTGCGCGCAGCACTGAAGCTTTCTTT. Amino acids: CASSFARSTEAFF.

J is TRBJ1-1 and V is TRBV7-9; 9 bases match TRBD1. There are 15 residues in the CDR3. Per the germline V gene, CDR1 is SEHNR and CDR2 is FQNEAQ (reference sequence). V shed 5 bases, J shed 0 bases, and the junction held 4 bases outside the gene matches. The CDR3 DNA sequence: TGTGCCAGCAGCACCGGACAGGGGTTGAACACTGAAGCTTTCTTT. Its protein product is CASSTGQGLNTEAFF.

The V call is TRBV7-2, the J call TRBJ1-1, with D unresolved. The germline V gene encodes CDR1 SGHTA and CDR2 FQGNSA. This CDR3 comprises 15 residues. The germline V and J ends were trimmed by 1 base and 0 bases, with 9 bases remaining between them. In DNA form, the CDR3 reads TGTGCCAGCAGCTTAGTTTCAGCCATGAACACTGAAGCTTTCTTT. This sequence encodes CASSLVSAMNTEAFF. Looking up the rest from reference TRBV7-2 and TRBJ1-1 gives the full variable domain: GAGVSQSPSNKVTEKGKDVELRCDPISGHTALYWYRQSLGQGLEFLIYFQGNSAPDKSGLPSDRFSAERTGGSVSTLTIQRTQQEDSAVYLCASSLVSAMNTEAFFGQGTRLTVV.

V gene TRBV5-1 combines with J gene TRBJ2-1, with D perhaps matching TRBD1 (6 bases). The CDR3 is made up of 15 amino acids. Trimming removed 4 bases from V and 0 bases from J, with 11 bases in between. Germline CDR1 and CDR2: SGHRS and YFSETQ. CDR3 coding DNA: TGCGCCAGCAGCAGAGGACAGAACTCCTACAATGAGCAGTTCTTC. This gives the protein CASSRGQNSYNEQFF.

V usage is TRBV18 and J usage is TRBJ1-5, with unresolved D. Germline V CDR1 and CDR2: KGHSH, LQKENI. The CDR3 runs to 16 residues. Deletions cut 6 bases from V and 0 bases from J, with 15 bases between. The CDR3 region is CASSQYAGTSNQPQHF. CDR3 coding DNA: TGTGCCAGCTCGCAATACGCGGGAACTAGCAATCAGCCCCAGCATTTT.

The gene calls are TRBV29-1 and TRBJ2-5, with 11 positions matching TRBD2. This CDR3 contains 18 residues. V was clipped by 5 bases and J by 2 bases; unmatched bases: 16. Germline CDR1 and CDR2: SQVTM and ANQGSEA. CDR3 sequence: CSVWVLAGGFRMQETQYF. As DNA, the CDR3 is TGCAGCGTTTGGGTCCTAGCGGGAGGTTTCCGCATGCAAGAGACCCAGTACTTC.

This clone was counted once. The rearrangement uses TRBV6-6 and TRBJ1-3, with 9 bases identical to TRBD1. After removal of 5 bases from V and 3 bases from J, the junction contained 8 bases not matched to a gene. CDR3 size: 16 residues. Germline V gives CDR1 MNHNY, CDR2 SVGAGI (reference sequence). CDR3 protein: CASSRLGQGSGNTIYF. DNA for the CDR3: TGTGCCAGCAGTCGTCTGGGACAGGGCAGTGGAAACACCATATATTTT.

The chain carries TRBV3-1 (or the pseudogene TRBV3-2) and TRBJ2-1, with TRBD2 matching 9 bases. Per germline, CDR1 LGHDT and CDR2 YNNKEL (reference sequence). The CDR3 extends over 17 amino acids. The V segment lost 2 bases and the J segment 8 bases; nucleotides outside the gene matches: 13. The CDR3 loop is CASSQMNAGGRLYEQFF. DNA of the CDR3: TGTGCCAGCAGCCAAATGAACGCGGGGGGGCGTTTGTATGAGCAGTTCTTC.

The chain combines TRBV10-2 with TRBJ1-6; TRBD1 might be the D (6 bases). Germline CDR1 WSHSY, CDR2 SAAADI. The CDR3 has 15 residues. Trimming removed 3 bases at V and 3 bases at J, with 9 bases between. CDR3 DNA sequence: TGCGCCAGCAGTGACCGGGACAACTATAATTCACCCCTCCACTTT. As protein: CASSDRDNYNSPLHF.

The V and J genes are TRBV6-5 and TRBJ2-5; 8 bases agree with TRBD2. CDR3 size: 15 residues. V shed 0 bases, J shed 7 bases, and the junction held 7 bases outside the gene matches. Germline-derived CDR1 and CDR2 are MNHEY and SVGAGI. The CDR3 nucleotides are TGTGCCAGCAGTTACTCGAGCGGGAGCCCCAGGACCCAGTACTTC. Amino acids: CASSYSSGSPRTQYF.

This clone has just one count. V usage is TRBV5-1 and J usage is TRBJ2-5, with D tentatively TRBD1 or TRBD2 (6 bases each). This CDR3 comprises 15 residues. Per germline, CDR1 SGHRS and CDR2 YFSETQ. V lost 4 bases and J 4 bases, leaving 17 bases between the germline ends. The CDR3 coding sequence is TGCGCCAGCAGCCCCGCAGGGGAGGTGGGAGAGACCCAGTACTTC. Translating gives CASSPAGEVGETQYF.

The rearrangement links TRBV6-5 to TRBJ1-4; D is undetermined. V was clipped by 2 bases and J by 7 bases, with 11 bases between them. There are 14 residues in the CDR3. Germline lookup yields CDR1 MNHEY and CDR2 SVGAGI. This CDR3 is CASSYRGLGEKLFF. The DNA of the CDR3 is TGTGCCAGCAGTTACAGAGGTTTGGGTGAAAAACTGTTTTTT.

In this sample, this clone turned up a few times. V gene TRBV27 combines with J gene TRBJ1-2; a weak D match, TRBD1 (5 bases). Germline-derived CDR1 and CDR2 are MNHEY and SMNVEV (reference sequence). Trimming took 5 bases from V and 0 from J, leaving 7 bases between them. The CDR3 covers 13 residues. CDR3 DNA: TGTGCCAGCAGTACGACAGCTAACTATGGCTACACCTTC. Translating it yields CASSTTANYGYTF.

The chain recombines TRBV19 with TRBJ2-7; tentatively, D is TRBD2 (6 bases). CDR3 size: 14 residues. The germline CDR1 and CDR2 sequences are LNHDA and SQIVND (reference sequence). Trimming stripped 8 bases from V and 2 bases from J, with 16 bases between. The DNA of the CDR3 is TGTGCCAGTGCCCTTGGCGGGGTGGCCTACGAGCAGTACTTC. Translation gives CASALGGVAYEQYF.

A single count supports this clone. V gene TRBV7-9 combines with J gene TRBJ2-5; 8 nucleotides line up with TRBD2. There are 15 residues in the CDR3. Germline CDR1 SEHNR, CDR2 FQNEAQ (reference sequence). The junction had 4 bases not matched to a gene; V was cut back by 2 bases and J by 2 bases. The CDR3: CASSLLTSVQETQYF. Here the CDR3 DNA reads TGTGCCAGCAGCTTATTGACTAGCGTACAAGAGACCCAGTACTTC.

This sequence joins TRBV5-1 and TRBJ1-1; D is unclear. The CDR3 runs to 14 residues. The germline gives CDR1 SGHRS, CDR2 YFSETQ. Trimming removed 6 bases at V and 1 base at J, with 13 bases between. Written as DNA, the CDR3 is TGCGCCAGCAAGCTTGGTATGGGGAACACTGAAGCTTTCTTT. Protein: CASKLGMGNTEAFF.